This TCR beta chain was recovered during a study of T cell changes during pregnancy in multiple sclerosis. This CDR3 has 18 amino acids. V dropped 4 bases and J dropped 0; count of bases not matched to a gene: 10. TCRdb's table, derived via immunoSEQ multiplex PCR, lists solely in-frame clones and lacks some. In the table there are over 90,000 clones, around 93% of which are singletons. The chain joins TRBV23-1 to TRBJ2-7; 12 bases line up with TRBD2. TRBV23-1 is an open reading frame, and its role is uncertain. This sequence originates from a female donor with multiple sclerosis, enrolled in a pregnancy study. This material consisted of peripheral blood, taken after pregnancy. The CDR3 is CASSPPGTSGYFSYEQYF. CDR3 DNA: TGCGCCAGCAGTCCGCCCGGGACTAGCGGGTACTTCTCCTACGAGCAGTACTTC.